The clone carrying this T cell receptor (beta chain) was recorded at least ten times. Antigen unknown. The sample is drawn from a study of human T cells and chemical hapten exposure. Notes on the study in general: No alteration of TCRs above 1 in 1000 frequency was seen with DPC sensitization. Expanded TCRs clustered into significantly more large CDR3 similarity groups than controls, the analysis revealed.

Library preparation tagged each individual cDNA molecule with a unique molecular identifier. TCRdb recomputed calls from the RACE reads with MiXCR, one row per CDR3 protein. This table has roughly 360,000 distinct CDR3 sequences, roughly 4.8% appearing once. Documented time point: patch test 1, 2 weeks after DPC sensitization. Treatment noted: therapeutic diphenylcyclopropenone sensitization with weekly scalp DPC. The germline gives CDR1 SGHTA, CDR2 FQGNSA. Trimming at V came to 6 bases and at J to 5 bases, leaving 6 bases not matched to a gene. The CDR3 runs to 14 residues. J is TRBJ1-1 and V is TRBV7-2; 10 positions agree with TRBD1. This TCR was recovered from a woman aged 50 to 65 with alopecia areata. Some clones in this sample may be carry-over from other donors' samples. Specimen: whole blood, collected in connection with sensitization to the hapten diphenylcyclopropenone (DPC). DNA for the CDR3: TGTGCCAGCAGAGAAGACAGGGGGCGGACTGAAGCTTTCTTT. This translates into CASREDRGRTEAFF.